A single sample is the source of the 23 T cell receptor beta chains below, sequenced in a study of blood T cell repertoires in COVID-19. Assay: immunoSEQ multiplex PCR; the TCRdb copy retains only in-frame clones and omits some. Of 200,000 or so clones in the sample, 70% to 90% were seen once. Input material: PBMCs or T cells enriched from blood (not recorded which). Receptors originate from a woman aged 18-30 years who had recovered from COVID-19.

V gene TRBV30 combines with J gene TRBJ1-6; D is ambiguous. Trimming stripped 5 bases from V and 7 bases from J, with 9 bases between. From germline, CDR1 is GTSNPN and CDR2 SVGIG (reference sequence). CDR3 size: 12 residues. The CDR3 DNA follows: TGTGCCTGGGATCGTCTCAATTCACCCCTCCACTTT. Its protein is CAWDRLNSPLHF.

V is TRBV10-1 and J is TRBJ2-2; D not resolved. Germline assignment: CDR1 WNHNN and CDR2 SYGVQD (reference sequence). Trimming cost V 4 bases and J 5 bases, with 5 bases left between them. The CDR3 spans 12 residues. Here the CDR3 reads CASSVQTGELFF. CDR3 in DNA: TGCGCCAGCAGTGTACAGACCGGGGAGCTGTTTTTT.

The DNA of the CDR3 is TGCAGCGTTGTTTGGGAAGGGCAGGGGGCAAATCAGCCCCAGCATTTT. Its protein product is CSVVWEGQGANQPQHF. The chain has TRBV29-1 and TRBJ1-5, with TRBD1 matching over 8 bases. Per germline, CDR1 SQVTM and CDR2 ANQGSEA. V shed 4 bases, J shed 4 bases, and the junction held 12 bases outside the gene matches. The CDR3 runs 16 residues.

This chain links TRBV5-6 with TRBJ2-3; D is unclear. Germline values: CDR1 SGHDT, CDR2 YYEEEE. This CDR3 has 15 residues. V was trimmed by 3 bases and J by 0 bases, leaving 11 bases between them. The CDR3: CASSSERTSTDTQYF. Here the CDR3 DNA reads TGTGCCAGCAGCTCCGAACGTACTAGCACAGATACGCAGTATTTT.

The chain couples TRBV7-9 to TRBJ1-1, with D possibly TRBD1 on 6 matching bases. The CDR3 covers 17 residues. CDR1 is SEHNR and CDR2 is FQNEAQ in the germline V gene (reference sequence). The CDR3 DNA is TGTGATCAGCGGAGGGGGGGACCTACCAACCCTTACACTGAAGCTTTCTTT. Amino acids: CDQRRGGPTNPYTEAFF.

V usage is TRBV15 and J usage is TRBJ1-6; 7 positions match TRBD1. This CDR3 comprises 18 residues. Unmatched junction bases numbered 8, after V lost 0 bases and J lost 3 bases. Germline V CDR1 and CDR2: LNHNV, YYDKDF (reference sequence). The CDR3 here is CATSRDDPGQFYNSPLHF. The CDR3 nucleotides are TGTGCCACCAGCAGAGATGACCCGGGACAGTTCTATAATTCACCCCTCCACTTT.

The chain uses TRBV28 and TRBJ2-2; TRBD1 aligns across 10 bases. CDR3 size: 18 residues. Germline assignment: CDR1 MDHEN and CDR2 SYDVKM. V shed 3 bases, J shed 6 bases, and the junction held 13 bases outside the gene matches. CDR3 sequence (DNA): TGTGCCAGCAGTTTTCCCATGACAGGGGGCCCAGGCGCCGGGGAGCTGTTTTTT. Translating gives CASSFPMTGGPGAGELFF.

The chain employs TRBV5-4 and TRBJ1-2; no clear D gene. The V end was cut by 4 bases, the J end by 6 bases, with 16 bases between. CDR1 and CDR2 (germline): SGHNT, YYREEE (reference sequence). The CDR3 runs to 14 residues. This CDR3 is CASSPRGEGHGYTF. Written as DNA, the CDR3 is TGTGCCAGCAGCCCGCGCGGGGAAGGGCATGGCTACACCTTC. The full variable domain, in which reference TRBV5-4 and TRBJ1-2 provide the parts outside the CDR3, is ETGVTQSPTHLIKTRGQQVTLRCSSQSGHNTVSWYQQALGQGPQFIFQYYREEENGRGNFPPRFSGLQFPNYSSELNVNALELDDSALYLCASSPRGEGHGYTFGSGTRLTVV.

The CDR3 region is CATRTSGGNEQFF. The CDR3, as DNA: TGTGCCACCAGAACTAGCGGGGGCAATGAGCAGTTCTTC. The V call is TRBV24-1, the J call TRBJ2-1, with 11 nucleotides matching TRBD2. Germline-derived CDR1 and CDR2 are KGHDR and SFDVKD. This CDR3 spans 13 amino acids. The J segment lost 6 bases and the V segment lost 7 bases, leaving 1 base of the junction unmatched.

A remark on this clone: The germline gene is not matched at one end of the junction; a read error may be the cause. The chain links TRBV15 to TRBJ2-5; TRBD1 is a possible D gene (6 bases). This CDR3 is 15 amino acids long. CDR1 LNHNV and CDR2 YYDKDF come from the germline V gene (reference sequence). CDR3 loop: CATSRAQGWAETQYF. CDR3 DNA: TGTGCCACGAGCAGGGCACAGGGATGGGCAGAGACCCAGTACTTC.

This clone was detected only once. The rearrangement joins TRBV18 to TRBJ2-2, with 9 bases aligning to TRBD1. The germline gives CDR1 KGHSH, CDR2 LQKENI. The CDR3 totals 18 residues. The V segment lost 3 bases and the J segment 6 bases; nucleotides outside the gene matches: 14. The CDR3 DNA reads TGTGCCAGCTCACCCCGGACAGGGGTGAAGAAGAGCGCCGGGGAGCTGTTTTTT. Translation: CASSPRTGVKKSAGELFF.

The V call is TRBV4-1, the J call TRBJ1-1, with D hard to call. This CDR3 contains 14 residues. V gave up 1 base and J gave up 1 base, with 7 bases separating them. The V gene's germline CDR1 is MGHRA and CDR2 YSYEKL. Written as DNA, the CDR3 is TGCGCCAGCAGCCAAGGGCCGTGGAACACTGAAGCTTTCTTT. Amino acids: CASSQGPWNTEAFF.

This rearrangement joins TRBV10-3 to TRBJ1-2; 8 bases line up with TRBD1. CDR1 is ENHRY, CDR2 SYGVKD, per germline. V trimming: 6 bases; J trimming: 4 bases; junction bases outside the gene matches: 7. The CDR3 is 14 amino acids. For the CDR3, the DNA is TGTGCCATCAGGACAGGGGACCCCACCTATGGCTACACCTTC. It translates to CAIRTGDPTYGYTF.

The DNA of the CDR3 is TGTGCCAGCAGCGTGGGGGCCGGAGTGAATGGCTACACCTTC. Its protein is CASSVGAGVNGYTF. V and J are TRBV9 and TRBJ1-2; possible D gene TRBD1, 6 bases. The V end lost 2 bases, the J end lost 6 bases, and 14 bases lay between the germline ends. The CDR3 extends over 14 amino acids. CDR1 is SGDLS and CDR2 is YYNGEE in the germline V gene.

This clone is a singleton in its sample. The chain uses TRBV9 and TRBJ1-2; the D gene is possibly TRBD1 (6 bases). Germline V lookup: CDR1 SGDLS, CDR2 YYNGEE. The CDR3 is made up of 13 amino acids. Trimming removed 3 bases from V and 8 bases from J, with 14 bases in between. CDR3 sequence reads: CASSARGAHGYTF. In nucleotides, the CDR3 is TGTGCCAGCAGCGCGCGGGGGGCGCACGGCTACACCTTC.

This chain links TRBV4-2 with TRBJ2-1; the match to TRBD2 covers 8 bases. Germline CDR1 reads LGHNA; CDR2 reads YNFKEQ. The junction had 11 bases not matched to a gene; V was cut back by 0 bases and J by 7 bases. The CDR3 length is 17 residues. CDR3 in amino acids: CASSQDDGRGGSNEQFF. CDR3 DNA: TGTGCCAGCAGCCAAGATGATGGACGGGGGGGTAGTAATGAGCAGTTCTTC.

The V gene is TRBV3-1 (or the pseudogene TRBV3-2), the J gene TRBJ2-3, with D possibly TRBD1 on 6 matching bases. Germline CDR1 and CDR2: LGHDT and YNNKEL (reference sequence). The CDR3 is 17 residues long. V lost 5 bases and J 2 bases, leaving 20 bases between the germline ends. CDR3 bases: TGTGCCAGCAGCTACAAGATCGGGACATCTGTCACAGATACGCAGTATTTT. Translating gives CASSYKIGTSVTDTQYF.

The chain links TRBV10-2 to TRBJ1-6, with TRBD1 as a possible D gene (6 bases). The CDR3 runs to 14 residues. Germline V gene data show CDR1 as WSHSY and CDR2 as SAAADI. V was cut by 6 bases and J by 7 bases, with 13 bases left in between. The CDR3 sequence is CASREQGRNSPLHF. In nucleotides, the CDR3 is TGCGCCAGCAGGGAACAGGGTAGAAATTCACCCCTCCACTTT.

The chain combines TRBV5-1 with TRBJ2-2; the match to TRBD2 covers 8 bases. CDR1 SGHRS and CDR2 YFSETQ come from the germline V gene. J was trimmed by 4 bases and V by 6 bases; bases with no gene match: 8. CDR3 length equals 15 residues. CDR3 loop: CASTDAGGVTGELFF. CDR3 DNA sequence: TGCGCCAGCACCGATGCGGGGGGCGTCACCGGGGAGCTGTTTTTT.

The V gene is TRBV21-1, the J gene TRBJ1-2; the table calls TRBD1, which could not be checked here. TRBV21-1 is a pseudogene. The CDR3 spans 17 residues. CDR3 in amino acids: CASSKSPDRGPREGYTF. The CDR3 DNA follows: TGTGCCAGCAGCAAATCCCCCGACAGAGGACCCCGTGAGGGCTACACCTTC.

This chain joins TRBV30 and TRBJ1-2; 8 bases are a match to TRBD1. In germline, CDR1 is GTSNPN, CDR2 SVGIG (reference sequence). The CDR3 contains 13 residues. V lost 5 bases and J lost 6; bases outside the gene matches: 8. CDR3 in DNA: TGTGCCTGGTCTCAGCAGACAGGGGATGGCTACACCTTC. As protein: CAWSQQTGDGYTF.

The chain is built from TRBV10-1 and TRBJ1-3, with D unresolved. The CDR3 spans 12 residues. Germline V gene sequence: CDR1 WNHNN, CDR2 SYGVQD (reference sequence). Trimming removed 6 bases from V and 8 bases from J, with 11 bases in between. The DNA of the CDR3 is TGCGCCAGCAGCGGAGACCGACACACCATATATTTT. This codes for CASSGDRHTIYF.

The V and J genes are TRBV6-5 and TRBJ1-4, with D perhaps TRBD1 (5 bases). This CDR3 contains 10 residues. From germline, CDR1 is MNHEY and CDR2 SVGAGI. Trimming stripped 7 bases from V and 14 bases from J, with 11 bases between. In nucleotides, the CDR3 is TGTGCCAGCACCTCAGGGTACCTGTTTTTT. Protein: CASTSGYLFF.